This T cell receptor beta chain stems from a study of cytomegalovirus exposure and HLA in healthy donors. The donors formed part of the roughly 120-subject validation cohort, distinct from the approximately 640-subject first cohort. Assay: immunoSEQ multiplex PCR; the TCRdb copy retains only in-frame clones and omits some. The sample carries tens of thousands of clones, 85% to 95% recorded once. Notes on the study in general: High sensitivity and specificity were reportedly achieved when the classifier diagnosed cytomegalovirus status. It was found in a later analysis that first-cohort TCR clusters tended to co-occur in the 100 to 150 validation repertoires.

CDR1 MRHNA and CDR2 SNTAGT come from the germline V gene. V dropped 2 bases and J dropped 5 bases, with 6 bases sitting between them. This CDR3 comprises 13 residues. As to this clone: Its specificity is unknown.

Source material: PBMCs. This TCR was recovered from a man aged 18 to 30 in good health and CMV-seronegative. The chain recombines TRBV6-4 with TRBJ2-2; TRBD1 is a possible D gene (6 bases). The CDR3 coding sequence is TGTGCCAGCAGTGACGGGACAACCGGGGAGCTGTTTTTT. Its protein is CASSDGTTGELFF.